Listed below are T cell receptor beta chains from one sample, sequenced in a study of somatic mutations in cytotoxic T cells in rheumatoid arthritis. Using immunoSEQ multiplex PCR, the repertoire was profiled, and TCRdb retains in-frame clones only, with some absent. Here the sample spans around 13,000 clones, roughly 80% being singletons. The sample was CD8+ T cells sorted from blood. Receptor source: an adult with rheumatoid arthritis. The CDR3 runs from the conserved cysteine through the conserved F or W. The D gene is left open where the match is weak. Size is stated for part of the rows, as once, few or many counts, or as a class when the clone is expanded.

clone size | D gene | J gene | V gene | CDR3 protein | CDR3 DNA
NA | NA | TRBJ1-4 | TRBV7-9 | CASSLTGYSNEKLFF | TGTGCCAGCAGCTTAACGGGATATTCTAATGAAAAACTGTTTTTT
NA | TRBD1 | TRBJ1-4 | TRBV28 | CASSSDRGRIEKLFF | TGTGCCAGCAGTTCAGACAGGGGGCGAATTGAAAAACTGTTTTTT
NA | NA | TRBJ2-1 | TRBV5-4 | CASSLAFNEQFF | TGTGCCAGCAGCTTGGCCTTTAATGAGCAGTTCTTC
NA | TRBD1 | TRBJ1-4 | TRBV6-5 | CASSYSKGASGKLFF | TGTGCCAGCAGTTACTCGAAGGGGGCAAGCGGAAAACTGTTTTTT
NA | NA | TRBJ2-7 | TRBV27 | CASSSRGDYEQYF | TGTGCCAGCAGTTCCAGGGGGGACTACGAGCAGTACTTC
NA | NA | TRBJ2-5 | TRBV11-3 | CASSLKAEQETQYF | TGTGCCAGCAGCTTAAAAGCCGAGCAAGAGACCCAGTACTTC
NA | NA | TRBJ2-2 | TRBV6-5 | CASRRGYGELFF | TGTGCCAGCAGGAGGGGCTACGGGGAGCTGTTTTTT
NA | TRBD2 | TRBJ2-3 | TRBV4-1 | CASSRAVGLAGGANTDTQYF | TGCGCCAGCAGCCGGGCTGTGGGACTAGCGGGAGGGGCTAACACAGATACGCAGTATTTT
NA | NA | TRBJ2-7 | TRBV6-1 | CASSERANPYEQYF | TGTGCCAGCAGTGAAAGGGCGAACCCCTACGAGCAGTACTTC
NA | TRBD1 | TRBJ1-3 | TRBV28 | CASSLWTGSSGNTIYF | TGTGCCAGCAGTTTATGGACAGGGAGTTCTGGAAACACCATATATTTT
medium-sized | NA | TRBJ2-7 | TRBV28 | CASSKGQLPSYEQYF | TGTGCCAGCAGTAAAGGACAGCTACCCTCCTACGAGCAGTACTTC
NA | TRBD2 | TRBJ2-4 | TRBV19 | CASSTQLAGGTLAKNIQYF | TGTGCCAGTAGTACCCAACTAGCGGGAGGTACCTTAGCCAAAAACATTCAGTACTTC
NA | TRBD2 | TRBJ2-1 | TRBV27 | CASSPGTSGYNEQFF | TGTGCCAGCAGTCCTGGGACTAGCGGTTACAATGAGCAGTTCTTC
NA | NA | TRBJ1-5 | TRBV6-1 | CASTEGDTGHQPQHF | TGTGCCAGCACCGAGGGGGACACCGGTCATCAGCCCCAGCATTTT
NA | NA | TRBJ2-5 | TRBV29-1 | CSVPTSEGPGETQYF | TGCAGCGTTCCTACATCTGAGGGCCCTGGAGAGACCCAGTACTTC
NA | TRBD2 | TRBJ2-7 | TRBV7-9 | CASSKGLAGGFDEQYF | TGTGCCAGCAGCAAGGGACTAGCGGGAGGGTTTGACGAGCAGTACTTC
NA | NA | TRBJ1-3 | TRBV10-3 | CAISVLQVEWMAPGNTIYF | TGTGCCATCAGTGTCCTTCAGGTAGAGTGGATGGCCCCTGGAAACACCATATATTTT
NA | TRBD1 | TRBJ1-1 | TRBV4-1 | CASSPTGLKEAFF | TGCGCCAGCAGCCCGACAGGGTTGAAGGAAGCTTTCTTT
once | TRBD2 | TRBJ2-7 | TRBV28 | CASSSGLSSYEQYF | TGTGCCAGCAGTTCGGGACTATCTTCCTACGAGCAGTACTTC
NA | NA | TRBJ2-3 | TRBV18 | CASSPSIQTSTDTQYF | TGTGCCAGCTCACCATCGATCCAAACTAGCACAGATACGCAGTATTTT
NA | NA | TRBJ2-1 | TRBV15 | CATSRGVEQFF | TGTGCCACCAGCAGAGGGGTTGAGCAGTTCTTC
NA | TRBD2 | TRBJ2-7 | TRBV6-6 | CASSYSLAGYEQYF | TGTGCCAGCAGTTATTCGCTAGCGGGATACGAGCAGTACTTC